The clone carrying this T cell receptor (beta chain) was detected many times. Its antigen is as yet unknown. This entry comes from a study of identical twins. A template switching step contributed a universal primer site, while unique molecular identifiers were present in the cDNA. TCRdb reanalysed the 5' RACE reads using MiXCR and keeps one entry per CDR3 protein. The profile shows approximately 600,000 distinct CDR3 sequences, 7.1% of them singletons. Germline-derived CDR1 and CDR2 are MNHEY and SMNVEV (reference sequence). V trimming: 6 bases; J trimming: 4 bases; junction bases outside the gene matches: 3. The CDR3 spans 15 residues. Study findings and constraints: There was an excess of low generation probability in the out-of-frame alpha sequences that twins shared. In monozygotic twins, models underestimated the sharing of out-of-frame TCR alpha.

The data were also submitted as part of a second study, on yellow fever vaccine responses in identical twins. That paper states: Twin vaccine T cell responses reportedly seemed partly convergent, partly personalized.

The material sequenced was PBMCs. This chain joins TRBV27 and TRBJ2-2; 12 bases are shared with TRBD2. The receptor's source is a woman between 18 and 30 years old in good health. The CDR3 loop reads CASSLAGGSTGELFF. The CDR3 nucleotides are TGTGCCAGCAGCCTAGCGGGAGGGAGCACCGGGGAGCTGTTTTTT.